Listed here is a single TCR beta chain. No antigen is known for it. No much larger clone is present one base from it, and per-base qualities are unavailable. The donors were healthy, HIV-negative adults with no recently reported acute infections or vaccinations. Every donor was a Caucasian adult residing in Nashville, Tennessee, USA. CD4+ T cells were enriched through magnetic negative selection, after which naive cells were positively selected on CD45RA and the remaining negative fraction served as the memory subset. Blood was obtained by leukapheresis, after which PBMCs were separated by Ficoll-Histopaque density gradient centrifugation and cryopreserved in liquid nitrogen vapor phase. Analytical flow cytometry was used to check the purity and quantity of each magnetically sorted T cell population. From each sorted fraction, genomic DNA was isolated and quantified by UV absorbance on a Nanodrop 2000c.

The data belong to a study of shared clonotypes between healthy human individuals (dated by TCRdb to about 2020). For the study in its entirety: The cohort comprised a couple of women and three men aged 18 to 49 years. For each donor, CD4 naive and CD4 memory were each run on three plates, CD8 naive on two plates, and CD8 memory on one plate. To estimate repertoire size and how much clonotypes are shared between individuals, the study performed deep sequencing of blood TCR repertoires from a few healthy adults. To increase sequencing depth and limit assay-specific biases, TCR repertoire library preparation and sequencing were carried out by different laboratories using diverse techniques. Each donor's leukapheresis produced roughly between roughly 0.9 and 8.9 billion PBMCs. Broad study findings and their caveats: Incomplete sequencing was indicated by rarefaction of sorted-subset datasets, despite the large sequencing depth. Sharing across a handful of donors was observed for roughly 5.4% of naive CD4, 3.5% of naive CD8, over 2% of memory CD4, and less than 0.45% of memory CD8 clonotypes. Larger estimated clonotype richness was generally found for naive subsets than for memory subsets. Higher generation probabilities were observed for clonotypes shared by all four sorted-subset donors than for non-shared clonotypes. The small number of donors limited the genetic and exposure-history diversity represented. Pairwise subsampling indicated that sequencing depth was expected to affect the degree of clonotype sharing among donors. Sampling was restricted to blood, and TCR repertoires in tissues likely differ from the TCR repertoires found in blood.

Using the deep immunoSEQ assay, TCR CDR3 regions were amplified from genomic DNA by multiplex PCR. Extracted genomic DNA from each cell subset was distributed evenly across all wells of several immunoSEQ 96-well plates, and each plate was treated as a replicate. For sorted subsets, each replicate PCR was loaded with 150 to 250 ng genomic DNA, equivalent to about 30,000 T cell genomes. Purified libraries were measured with a Qubit 3.0 fluorometer, size-checked on a Bioanalyzer 2100, and measured again with the KAPA Library Quantification kit. Each immunoSEQ 96-well plate was sequenced on its own single-read 150-cycle Illumina NextSeq 550 flow cell. The study's processing was this. Because only junctional sequences without quality scores were contained in the immunoSEQ output, filtering matching that applied to full-length reads could not be performed. Sequences were annotated with PyIR, a Python wrapper for IgBLAST v1.9, and V/J genes and CDR3 were assigned using IMGT germline references. Reads were removed for weak V/J assignments (E-value above 1e-6), missing CDR3, stop codons, out-of-frame junctions, or ambiguous translated residues. V3J clonotypes were defined as sequences sharing the same inferred V gene, J gene, and CDR3 amino acid sequence. The percentage overlap between two repertoires was calculated by dividing the number of shared unique clonotypes by the size of the smaller repertoire. Three approaches were used to assess repertoire richness: RTK rarefaction, the Chao1 estimator, and Recon v2.1 estimates of unobserved clonotypes. OLGA was used to compute generation probabilities for all TCRbeta clonotypes that the gDNA method yielded from a few donors. This immuneACCESS table, as held by TCRdb, lists in-frame sequences with V and J called but not all clones. Of the missing ones, under half trace to an unresolved V gene in checked studies; the others have no known cause. V, J and clone size derive from that table, while D and trimming were established from the DNA sequence. The sample table contains 2 million to 2.5 million clones; only one count was recorded for 90% to 97% of them. The ten largest clones add up to less than 0.15% of the sample.

CDR1 and CDR2, per the germline V gene, are SGHVS and FNYEAQ. V drops 2 bases and J drops 3 bases, leaving 8 bases in between. Measured from the cysteine to the phenylalanine, the CDR3 is 14 residues long. Just CDR3 DNA is preserved here, 42 bases in frame from base 1. The chain is made from TRBV7-6 and TRBJ1-5; the D gene remains uncertain. The clonotype was recovered from a man younger than 35 in good health. Material for sequencing was naive CD4+ T cells sorted from blood. Per the publication, the cell subset or site label means: CD45RA+ positively selected. The encoded CDR3 is CASSLWADNQPQHF. The DNA reads as follows: TGTGCCAGCAGCTTATGGGCAGACAATCAGCCCCAGCATTTT. Full variable domain (CDR3 extended with the reference TRBV7-6 and TRBJ1-5 proteins): GAGVSQSPRYKVTKRGQDVALRCDPISGHVSLYWYRQALGQGPEFLTYFNYEAQQDKSGLPNDRFSAERPEGSISTLTIQRTEQRDSAMYRCASSLWADNQPQHFGDGTRLSIL.